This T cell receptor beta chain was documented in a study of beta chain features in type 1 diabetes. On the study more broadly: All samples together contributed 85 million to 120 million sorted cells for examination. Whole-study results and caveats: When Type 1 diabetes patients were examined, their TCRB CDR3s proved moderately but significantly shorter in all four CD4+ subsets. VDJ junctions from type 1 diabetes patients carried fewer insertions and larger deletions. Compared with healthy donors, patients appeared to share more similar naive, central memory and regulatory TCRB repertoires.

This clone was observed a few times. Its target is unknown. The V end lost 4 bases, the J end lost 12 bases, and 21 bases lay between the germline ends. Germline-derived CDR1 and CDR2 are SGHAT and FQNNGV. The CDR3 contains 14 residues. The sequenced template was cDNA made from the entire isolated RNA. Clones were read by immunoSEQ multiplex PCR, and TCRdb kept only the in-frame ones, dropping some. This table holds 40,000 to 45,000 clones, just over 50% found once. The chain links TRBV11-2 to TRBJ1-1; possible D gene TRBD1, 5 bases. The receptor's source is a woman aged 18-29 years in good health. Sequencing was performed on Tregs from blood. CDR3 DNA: TGTGCCAGCAGCTCCGGAGGGGCCGGCGGGTGGACTTTCTTT. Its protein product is CASSSGGAGGWTFF.